This TCR beta chain appears in the sequencing data of a study of blood T cell repertoires in COVID-19. About the study: Whether acute or convalescent, the COVID-19 samples came from the United States, Italy and Spain. The analysed material was cDNA or gDNA that came from T cells, B-cell-depleted T cells, or PBMCs.

The CDR3 has 13 residues. Trimming removed 7 bases from V and 2 bases from J; junction bases left unmatched: 4. CDR1 is SQVTM, CDR2 ANQGSEA, per germline. In the original workflow: Nucleated cell number was recorded as an estimate derived from reference gene primer amplification. The method was immunoSEQ multiplex PCR; TCRdb's version includes in-frame clones alone and lacks a portion of them. V and J calls and clone size are those listed in that table; D and trimming were worked out from the DNA. The table includes tens of thousands of clones, about 91% detected once. The sequence was collected from an older woman with active or convalescent COVID-19. Sample: peripheral blood. The gene calls are TRBV29-1 and TRBJ2-3; 9 positions match TRBD1. The CDR3 DNA reads TGCAGCGCGGACAGGGGCTACACAGATACGCAGTATTTT. It is translated as CSADRGYTDTQYF.